The TCR beta chain described here comes from a study of blood T cell repertoires in COVID-19. Looking at the study overall: Material from acute and convalescent COVID-19 was sourced from the United States, Italy and Spain. PBMCs, B-cell-depleted T cells, or T cells provided the cDNA or gDNA that made up the material.

Authors' methods: How many nucleated cells were present was estimated from reference gene primer amplification. The data were produced by immunoSEQ multiplex PCR, yet TCRdb's version contains in-frame clones alone and is incomplete. V, J and clone size are those of that table, while D and trimming were read from the DNA. The sample contains about 55,000 clones, about 93% of which appear only once. Trimming took 0 bases from V and 7 from J; bases not matched to a gene: 3. The CDR3 sequence is 14 residues long. Germline CDR1 and CDR2: SGHRS and YFSETQ. The origin of this receptor is a human donor with active COVID-19. The donor label of this sample is uncertain. The sample was peripheral blood. This chain links TRBV5-1 with TRBJ1-4, with 7 bases matching TRBD1. The CDR3 is CASSLEGGTEKLFF. The CDR3 DNA reads TGCGCCAGCAGCTTGGAAGGGGGCACTGAAAAACTGTTTTTT.